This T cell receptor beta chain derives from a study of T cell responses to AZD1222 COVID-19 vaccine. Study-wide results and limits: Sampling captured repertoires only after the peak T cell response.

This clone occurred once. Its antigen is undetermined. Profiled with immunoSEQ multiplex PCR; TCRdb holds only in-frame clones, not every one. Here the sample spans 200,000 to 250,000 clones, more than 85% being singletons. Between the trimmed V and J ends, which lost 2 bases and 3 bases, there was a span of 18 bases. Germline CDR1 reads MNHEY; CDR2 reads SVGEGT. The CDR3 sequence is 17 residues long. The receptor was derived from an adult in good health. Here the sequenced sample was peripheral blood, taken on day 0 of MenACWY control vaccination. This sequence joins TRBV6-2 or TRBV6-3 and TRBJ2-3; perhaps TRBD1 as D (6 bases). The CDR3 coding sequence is TGTGCCAGCAGTTACGGTTTGGGGACAAAGAAGACAGATACGCAGTATTTT. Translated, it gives CASSYGLGTKKTDTQYF.